This T cell receptor beta chain was documented in a study of cytomegalovirus exposure and HLA in healthy donors (TCRdb year 2017). Regarding the complete study: In an earlier analysis of fewer than 750 of the donors, 250 to 300 Gb of sequence data and 95 million to 130 million unique TCR beta sequences from 180 million or so T cells were reported. Rather than drawing on any new phenotypic data, the later analysis identified candidate immune exposures from TCR beta sequences and the way those sequences occurred across donors. HLA typing covered class I and class II loci at four-digit resolution. A later analysis re-analyzed previously published TCR beta repertoires from 650 to 800 donors and added high-resolution HLA genotyping to study TCR occurrence patterns. The number of typed donors differed by locus: roughly 629-640 for A, B, C, DRB1 and DQB1; some 500 for DQA1; 606 for DPA1; and some 430 for DPB1. Roughly five DR-DQ haplotypes were handled as single units for association and clustering because linkage in the cohort was strong. An early release covering approximately 600 HLA-typed donors comprised about 290 gigabases of sequencing data and around 86 million unique TCR sequences. Across approximately 420 genotyped donors of the cohort, an average of about 240,000 unique TCR beta nucleotide sequences per donor were sequenced, and approximately 19% of those sequences were non-productive. Of the 300 to 500 genotyped donors, 80% to 90% were placed in the genetic ancestry cluster associated with self-reported Caucasian donors. In an earlier analysis of 500 to 650 of the donors, high-throughput TCR beta sequencing was used to judge whether each TCR beta V gene segment behaved as functional or pseudogenic. All discovery cohort repertoires had been generated on a single sequencing platform. The study was designed to test whether signatures of past pathogen exposure could be identified by cataloging public T cell receptors. A separate validation cohort of roughly 110 different subjects was used in addition to the roughly 700-subject first cohort. High-throughput TCR immunosequencing, statistical association of individual TCRs with disease status, and machine learning were combined to predict cytomegalovirus infection status. Alongside the repertoire data, information on donor age, sex, ethnicity and CMV serostatus was compiled. In a later genetic analysis, genome-wide SNP genotypes for 398 of the 666 donors were used, and that subset was treated as a discovery cohort. Using immunosequencing, the study profiled T cell repertoires from 500 to 800 subjects and related those repertoires to cytomegalovirus serostatus. Study-level results and caveats: Compared with equally common non-associated chains, HLA-associated TCR beta chains in a later analysis were more clonally expanded and had lower generation probabilities. Three of the identified cytomegalovirus-associated TCR beta chains were confirmed in vitro to be specific for cytomegalovirus antigens. In a later analysis, most CMV-associated TCR beta chains were found to appear HLA-restricted, with HLA associations seemingly driven largely by CMV exposure. Assigning TCR associations to individual alleles was difficult when HLA alleles, especially DR and DQ, strongly co-occurred. The earlier analysis of 587 of the donors excluded 15 to 20 rarely observed V segments, including chromosome 9 orphons, because counts were too low. A cluster of highly shared sequence variants was judged likely to be a technical artifact of the sequencing pipeline. A further reported finding was that TCR beta sequences accurately predicted the HLA-A and HLA-B alleles for most subjects in the first cohort. Most TCR sequences were observed very rarely across donors, whereas some public TCRs were present in many individuals. The study gave a list of some 150 TCR beta chains associated with cytomegalovirus. A later analysis reported that several top co-occurrence clusters appeared linked to parvovirus B19, influenza, CMV and Epstein-Barr virus. The authors suggested that the approach could potentially be generalized to other disease states and immunological phenotypes. An earlier analysis of 450 to 750 of the donors showed that most TCR beta V segments appeared in productive rearrangements either about 87% or about 30% of the time, which broadly matched IMGT annotations. A later genetic analysis reported fewer N-insertions in productive TCRs among donors in an Asian-associated ancestry cluster than the roughly 700-donor mean. A later analysis found that TCR association rates varied across HLA loci, with DRB1 alleles showing the most associated TCRs and HLA-C alleles the fewest. Because some donors lacked HLA typing at each locus, the association tests relied only on the typed subset. The classifier was reported to diagnose cytomegalovirus status with high specificity and sensitivity in both the original and validation cohorts. Immune exposure information for the cohort was limited to CMV serostatus. In this cohort, only TCR beta chains were sequenced, and detectable features were limited by the absence of alpha or paired-chain data. The presence/absence analyses assumed that sequencing depth was roughly uniform across donors, and that assumption may not be true. A later genetic analysis associated a missense DCLRE1C variant with V-gene and J-gene trimming of TCR beta chains, and an independent cohort replicated the association. Correlated functional status among segregating V segments might reflect linkage disequilibrium, but an unknown experimental factor could not be ruled out. At a false discovery rate of 0.05, a later analysis linked under 20,000 TCR beta sequences to specific HLA alleles.

In total, around 600 healthy bone marrow donors made up the cohort. At the time of sampling, every cohort member was nominally healthy, though immune exposures that went unrecorded were likely present. The donor tested CMV seronegative, placing the donor among the 300 to 450 seronegative members of the cohort. Every donor gave a peripheral blood sample, and the peripheral blood mononuclear cells from that sample were used for TCR beta sequencing. Genomic DNA was extracted from the blood cell samples with the Qiagen DNeasy Blood Extraction Kit. Libraries were built with the immunoSEQ multiplex PCR assay. For the multiplex PCR, a mixture combining 60 forward primers for TCR Vbeta segments and 13 reverse primers for TCR Jbeta segments was used. Amplification of the CDR3 region of rearranged TCR beta genes was performed with a multiplex PCR assay on genomic DNA. On the Illumina HiSeq System, the amplified TCR beta libraries were sequenced as 87-base-pair reads. The authors' analysis ran thus. A later analysis counted approximately 74 million unique TCR beta chains across the approximately 700 repertoires, and some 11 million of these chains were shared by at least two donors. A nearest-neighbor algorithm error-corrected the raw reads and collapsed the reads into unique sequences, merging closely related sequences to remove PCR and sequencing errors. Alignment of CDR3 sequences to IMGT reference sequences was used to assign V, D and J gene segments. For a sequence to be retained, a match of at least six nucleotides was required to both a V gene segment and a J gene segment. A rearrangement was called productive if the CDR3 had no stop codons and remained in frame with V and J, and every other rearrangement was called non-productive. Following IMGT convention, CDR3 was defined as the stretch from the second conserved V-encoded cysteine up to the conserved J-encoded phenylalanine. Sequences without an unambiguous match to a single V gene segment were excluded from the earlier analysis of about 600 of the donors. In an earlier analysis of 450 to 750 of the donors, a V segment was called functional when productive rearrangements were above 56.7%, and segregating when the standard deviation between donors exceeded 5%. To diagnose cytomegalovirus status from the catalog of TCR beta chain sequences, a statistical classification framework was built. In a later analysis, V and J genes were assigned by comparing TCR nucleotide sequences against IMGT/GENE-DB human TR gene sequences. Using the TCRdist pipeline, a later analysis assigned CDR3 sequences along with most-parsimonious VDJ recombination scenarios. In a later analysis, each TCR beta chain was defined by its CDR3 amino acid sequence together with its V-gene family, and reads lacking a unique V-gene family were excluded. In a later analysis, 550 to 650 highly shared, low-generation-probability nucleotide sequences were removed to address suspected cross-contamination and a sequencing artifact. In a later analysis, a clonal expansion index was calculated for each public chain from normalized within-repertoire ranks of inferred template counts. A later analysis computed generation probabilities with a VDJ recombination model fitted to out-of-frame rearrangements, and checked the results against IGoR. Hypergeometric tests were used in a later analysis to score TCR-TCR, TCR-HLA and TCR-CMV co-occurrence, with a repertoire-size bias correction applied to the TCR pairs. A later analysis estimated false discovery rates by permuting HLA or CMV assignments 20 times. A later analysis grouped co-occurring TCRs with DBSCAN, adding TCRdist sequence similarity when clustering within HLA-allele-positive subsets. Co-occurrence clustering excluded repertoires with fewer than 30,000 or more than 120,000 public chains, plus five with anomalous nucleotide sharing. The table was pulled from immuneACCESS by TCRdb, which kept in-frame rearrangements only. Such tables lose some clones; where checked, under half of the loss comes from unresolved V genes, and the rest has no known cause. That table supplies the V and J calls and clone size; D and trimming were determined from the DNA. The table kept for this sample lists about 150,000 clones. Clones ranked in the top ten supply about 1.6% of the sample.

Notes on this clone: Its target antigen remains unknown.

The specimen sequenced was PBMCs. This receptor was identified in a woman between 50 and 59 years old in good health and CMV-seronegative.

This receptor carries the CDR3 CASGGQGTYEQYF. The nucleotide sequence reads TGTGCCAGCGGGGGACAGGGAACCTACGAGCAGTACTTC. The chain joins TRBV13 to TRBJ2-7; 9 junctional bases match TRBD1. The germline V gene (reference sequence) specifies PRHDT as CDR1 and FYEKMQ as CDR2. The CDR3 goes from the cysteine to the phenylalanine over 13 residues. Just the 39-base CDR3 DNA is kept, in frame starting at base 1. V is cut back by 8 bases and J by 2 bases, with 4 bases in the junction unmatched. Extended through the reference TRBV13 and TRBJ2-7 proteins, this CDR3 yields the full variable domain: AAGVIQSPRHLIKEKRETATLKCYPIPRHDTVYWYQQGPGQDPQFLISFYEKMQSDKGSIPDRFSAQQFSDYHSELNMSSLELGDSALYFCASGGQGTYEQYFGPGTRLTVT.